This entry features one T cell receptor (beta chain) sequence. Its antigen is currently unknown. The data were obtained in a study of vaccination and CD4 T cells after COVID-19. Across the study: Post-diagnosis, post-COVID samples were collected after a median approximately 97 days, ranging 35 to 161. Post-vaccine sampling followed dose two by a median approximately 70 days (range 14 to 241).

The Oncomine TCR Beta short-read assay was what sequenced the DNA obtained from cultured CD4+ T cells. TCRdb re-called the PCR reads with MiXCR, one entry per CDR3 protein. The sample shows 20,000 to 30,000 distinct CDR3 sequences, approximately 49% of them seen only once. Treatment reported: approximately nine-day PBMC culture with coronavirus spike peptide pools or control peptides (ViraFEST assay). Germline CDR1 is SGHTA and CDR2 is FQGNSA. This CDR3 is 14 amino acids long. Trimming left V 5 bases short and J 0 bases short, with 8 bases between. What was sequenced was CD4+ T cells from blood, cultured in vitro. V is TRBV7-2 and J is TRBJ2-1; no firm D call. The source of this sequence is a human donor who had recovered from COVID-19. The CDR3 sequence: CASSPGRSYNEQFF. As DNA, the CDR3 is TGTGCCAGCAGCCCAGGCCGCTCCTACAATGAGCAGTTCTTC.